This T cell receptor (beta chain) was captured by sequencing in a study of T cell responses to AZD1222 COVID-19 vaccine. Turning to this clone: The antigen is unknown.

Trimming shortened V by 6 bases and J by 1 base, and 6 bases separated the two germline ends. The CDR3 loop spans 12 amino acids. In germline, CDR1 is WNHNN, CDR2 SYGVQD (reference sequence). Some clones are missing from TCRdb's copy, which holds only in-frame ones; the method was immunoSEQ multiplex PCR. Of about 120,000 clones listed, roughly 90% are singletons. General study results and limits: The study identified only 6 or 7 AZD1222 recipients as seropositive at baseline. The donors showed a predominance of white British ancestry and of females, with possible underestimation of clonal diversity. After two AZD1222 doses, spike-specific TCR breadth and depth rose versus day 0. Targets within unmutated variant regions were reportedly found for nearly half of spike-specific TCRs.

This chain connects TRBV10-1 to TRBJ1-1; unclear D gene. The receptor comes from an adult in good health. The sequences come from peripheral blood, collected on day 0 of AZD1222 vaccination. CDR3 loop: CASSGRNTEAFF. The CDR3, as DNA: TGCGCCAGCAGCGGACGGAACACTGAAGCTTTCTTT.